This T cell receptor (beta chain) was observed in a study of blood T cells in healthy people across ages. The wider study: T cells yielded about one barcoded beta molecule per two cells through template switching.

Germline values: CDR1 ENHRY, CDR2 SYGVKD. Deletions cut 10 bases from V and 1 base from J, with 12 bases between. The CDR3 has 13 residues. Combining a sample-barcoded 5' primer with a J-beta primer mix, a second PCR ran for about 7 to 12 cycles. Each of the cDNA molecules was tagged by a template-switch adaptor with 12 random nucleotides. CDR3-containing paired-end reads numbering at least 2.5 million came from each sample. TCRdb reprocessed the 5' RACE reads with MiXCR, giving one entry per CDR3 protein. Among more than 650,000 distinct CDR3 sequences listed, roughly 20% were seen once. The sequence was obtained from a man between 65 and 85 years old in good health. This sequence joins TRBV10-3 and TRBJ2-3; TRBD1 might be the D (5 bases). The sample taken for sequencing was blood. CDR3 sequence: CAKSLGRTDTQYF. DNA for the CDR3: TGTGCCAAGAGTCTGGGGCGCACAGATACGCAGTATTTT.